This TCR beta chain is from a study of cytomegalovirus exposure and HLA in healthy donors. Notes on the study in general: Specific recognition of CMV antigens was confirmed in vitro for three chains (all CMV-associated). Prior analysis indicated that the majority of TCR beta V segments exhibited productivity approximately 87% or approximately 30% of the time. Some highly shared sequence variants likely arose as a pipeline artifact. Both high specificity and high sensitivity reportedly marked the classifier's diagnosis of cytomegalovirus status.

Of note for this clone: As yet, its antigen is unknown.

V dropped 5 bases and J dropped 4; count of bases not matched to a gene: 9. The CDR3 runs to 15 residues. CDR1 is SEHNR, CDR2 FQNEAQ, per germline (reference sequence). Primers for the PCR totalled 60 Vbeta and 13 Jbeta. The data were produced by immunoSEQ multiplex PCR, yet TCRdb's version contains in-frame clones alone and is incomplete. The sample totals approximately 110,000 clones; its top ten clones hold 6.8%. The V and J genes are TRBV7-9 and TRBJ2-7; 9 bases are a match to TRBD1. Sequenced input: PBMCs. The clonotype originates from a man aged 35 to 55 in good health and CMV-seropositive. The CDR3 DNA reads as TGTGCCAGCAGCCCAAGAACCGGGACAGGGTACGAGCAGTACTTC. Protein sequence: CASSPRTGTGYEQYF.